Shown below are 15 T cell receptor beta chains from a single sample sequenced in a study of cytomegalovirus exposure and HLA in healthy donors. The PCR employed 60 Vbeta primers together with 13 Jbeta primers. TCRdb's copy holds only in-frame clones and misses some; the assay was immunoSEQ multiplex PCR. The sample records 29,000 or so clones, 62% being singletons. The source material was PBMCs. These receptors all come from a male donor in good health and CMV-seropositive.

Ten or more counts support this clone. The chain combines TRBV18 with TRBJ1-5; a weak D match, TRBD1 (6 bases). Germline assignment: CDR1 KGHSH and CDR2 LQKENI. The CDR3 is 13 residues long. With 5 bases removed from V and 4 bases from J, the gap between germline ends came to 9 bases. In DNA, the CDR3 is TGTGCCAGCTCATTGGACAGAAATCAGCCCCAGCATTTT. It codes for CASSLDRNQPQHF.

This clone was recorded only once. The chain combines TRBV5-8 with TRBJ1-2; 8 bases fit TRBD1. The CDR3 covers 14 residues. Germline CDR1 reads SGHTS; CDR2 reads YDEGEE. J lost 2 bases, V lost 4 bases, and 4 bases had no gene match. The CDR3 spells CASSRQGRNYGYTF. In DNA, the CDR3 is TGTGCCAGCAGCCGACAGGGGCGAAACTATGGCTACACCTTC.

The CDR3 DNA follows: TGCGCCAGCAGCCTCCCACAGGGAACAAATGAAAAACTGTTTTTT. This encodes CASSLPQGTNEKLFF. This chain uses TRBV5-1 with TRBJ1-4; maybe TRBD1 (6 bases). Germline V gives CDR1 SGHRS, CDR2 YFSETQ. The CDR3 runs 15 residues. V dropped 4 bases and J dropped 5 bases, with 15 bases sitting between them.

This rearrangement joins TRBV6-1 to TRBJ2-7, with 10 bases fitting TRBD2. Germline V lookup: CDR1 MNHNS, CDR2 SASEGT. Trimming took 4 bases from V and 3 from J; bases not matched to a gene: 12. CDR3 length equals 17 residues. In nucleotides, the CDR3 is TGTGCCAGCAGTGCGTCTTCTCTAGCGGGAGACCGCTACGAGCAGTACTTC. It is translated as CASSASSLAGDRYEQYF.

J is TRBJ2-7 and V is TRBV5-1, with TRBD2 identical over 7 bases. The V gene's germline CDR1 is SGHRS and CDR2 YFSETQ. Trimming at V came to 0 bases and at J to 4 bases, leaving 7 bases not matched to a gene. The CDR3 covers 15 residues. The CDR3 protein is CASSLEGGRAYEQYF. In nucleotides, the CDR3 is TGCGCCAGCAGCTTGGAGGGCGGGAGAGCATACGAGCAGTACTTC.

The chain joins TRBV19 to TRBJ2-3, with D maybe TRBD2 (6 bases). The CDR3 spans 17 residues. The germline CDR1 and CDR2 sequences are LNHDA and SQIVND (reference sequence). Trimming took off 8 bases at V and 3 bases at J, with 24 bases between the two ends. CDR3 protein: CASESPNLARATDTQYF. In nucleotides, the CDR3 is TGTGCCAGTGAGTCGCCGAACCTAGCGAGGGCGACAGATACGCAGTATTTT.

The V call is TRBV25-1, the J call TRBJ1-2; D not certain. Deletions cut 5 bases from V and 9 bases from J, with 16 bases between. Germline lookup yields CDR1 MGHDK and CDR2 SYGVNS. This CDR3 comprises 13 residues. The CDR3 spells CASSRSFGVRYTF. The CDR3 bases are TGTGCCAGCAGTCGTTCCTTCGGGGTTCGCTACACCTTC.

V gene TRBV6-1 combines with J gene TRBJ2-7, with D perhaps matching TRBD1 (5 bases). The V and J ends lost 11 bases and 4 bases respectively, with 15 bases between them. The CDR3 runs 12 residues. CDR1 MNHNS and CDR2 SASEGT come from the germline V gene. CDR3 bases: TGTGCCGCCCAAGCAGGGAAGTACGAGCAGTACTTC. Amino acid sequence: CAAQAGKYEQYF.

The V gene is TRBV2, the J gene TRBJ1-3; possibly TRBD1 for D (5 bases). This CDR3 spans 14 amino acids. The germline gives CDR1 SNHLY, CDR2 FYNNEI. Trimming pared 6 bases from V and 0 bases from J, leaving 9 bases between. DNA for the CDR3: TGTGCCAGCAGGGACAAGAGCTCTGGAAACACCATATATTTT. As protein: CASRDKSSGNTIYF.

The sample holds one count of this clone. The genes are TRBV11-2 and TRBJ2-2; D uncertain. Trimming cost V 5 bases and J 0 bases, with 13 bases left between them. There are 16 residues in the CDR3. Germline CDR1 SGHAT, CDR2 FQNNGV. The CDR3: CASSKSGKSNTGELFF. As DNA, the CDR3 is TGTGCCAGCAGCAAATCGGGTAAATCGAACACCGGGGAGCTGTTTTTT.

V gene TRBV7-9 combines with J gene TRBJ1-2, with 8 bases that match TRBD1. V dropped 3 bases and J dropped 5; count of bases not matched to a gene: 8. Germline CDR1 and CDR2: SEHNR and FQNEAQ (reference sequence). This CDR3 is 15 amino acids long. Here the CDR3 reads CASSLPDREPYGYTF. CDR3 sequence (DNA): TGTGCCAGCAGCTTGCCGGACAGGGAGCCTTATGGCTACACCTTC.

This chain uses TRBV28 with TRBJ1-5, with D uncertain. Germline V gene lookup returns CDR1 MDHEN and CDR2 SYDVKM. This CDR3 region has 16 residues. V was pared by 2 bases and J by 7 bases, with 18 bases between. CDR3: CASSLKISGLRQPQHF. For the CDR3, the DNA is TGTGCCAGCAGTTTAAAAATTTCAGGCCTTAGACAGCCCCAGCATTTT.

This clone occurred a few times. J is TRBJ1-2 and V is TRBV7-9, with 10 nucleotides matching TRBD1. This CDR3 region has 13 residues. From germline, CDR1 is SEHNR and CDR2 FQNEAQ (reference sequence). Losses at the gene ends were 5 bases for V and 8 bases for J; bases not matched to a gene: 5. CDR3 amino acids: CASSRGQGSGYTF. In DNA form, the CDR3 reads TGTGCCAGCAGCCGGGGACAGGGGAGCGGCTACACCTTC.

The genes are TRBV4-1 and TRBJ1-2, with 7 nucleotides matching TRBD1. J gave up 8 bases and V 3 bases, and 12 bases lay outside the gene matches. In germline, CDR1 is MGHRA, CDR2 YSYEKL. The CDR3 spans 15 residues. CDR3 nucleotides: TGCGCCAGCAGCCAGGTAACGACAGGGTTCTTCGGCTACACCTTC. It specifies CASSQVTTGFFGYTF.

This sequence joins TRBV5-4 and TRBJ2-1; TRBD2 agrees at 8 bases. Unmatched junction bases numbered 5, after V lost 1 base and J lost 8 bases. Germline values: CDR1 SGHNT, CDR2 YYREEE (reference sequence). This CDR3 region has 14 residues. CDR3 DNA sequence: TGTGCCAGCAGCTTGCGCGGGGGGAGCGATGAGCAGTTCTTC. Translated: CASSLRGGSDEQFF. Full variable domain (rest looked up from reference TRBV5-4 and TRBJ2-1): ETGVTQSPTHLIKTRGQQVTLRCSSQSGHNTVSWYQQALGQGPQFIFQYYREEENGRGNFPPRFSGLQFPNYSSELNVNALELDDSALYLCASSLRGGSDEQFFGPGTRLTVL.